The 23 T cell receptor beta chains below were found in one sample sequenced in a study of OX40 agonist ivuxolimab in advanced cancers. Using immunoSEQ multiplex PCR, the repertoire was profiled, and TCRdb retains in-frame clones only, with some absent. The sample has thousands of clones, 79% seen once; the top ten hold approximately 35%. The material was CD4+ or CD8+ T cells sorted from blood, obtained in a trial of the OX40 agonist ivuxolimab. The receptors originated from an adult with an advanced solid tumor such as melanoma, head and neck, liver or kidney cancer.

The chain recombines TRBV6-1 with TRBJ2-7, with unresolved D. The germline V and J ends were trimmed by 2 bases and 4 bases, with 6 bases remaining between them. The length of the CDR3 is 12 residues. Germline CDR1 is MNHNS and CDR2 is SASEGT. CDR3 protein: CASSERNYEQYF. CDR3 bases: TGTGCCAGCAGTGAACGGAATTACGAGCAGTACTTC.

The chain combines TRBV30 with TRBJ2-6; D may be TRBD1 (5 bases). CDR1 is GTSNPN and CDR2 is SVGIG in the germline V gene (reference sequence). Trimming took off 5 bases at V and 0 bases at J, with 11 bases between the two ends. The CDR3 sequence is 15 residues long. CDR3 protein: CAWGPRDSGANVLTF. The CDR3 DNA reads TGTGCCTGGGGGCCCAGGGACTCTGGGGCCAACGTCCTGACTTTC.

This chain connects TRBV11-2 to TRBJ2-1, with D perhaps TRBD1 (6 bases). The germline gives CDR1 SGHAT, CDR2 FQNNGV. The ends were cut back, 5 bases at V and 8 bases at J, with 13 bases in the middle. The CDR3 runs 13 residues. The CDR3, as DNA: TGTGCCAGCAGCCGATGGGGGCACGATGAGCAGTTCTTC. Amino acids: CASSRWGHDEQFF.

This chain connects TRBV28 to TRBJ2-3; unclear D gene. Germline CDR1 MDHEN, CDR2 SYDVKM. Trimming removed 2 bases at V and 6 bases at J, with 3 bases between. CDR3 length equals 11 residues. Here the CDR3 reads CASSLTDTQYF. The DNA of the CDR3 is TGTGCCAGCAGTTTAACGGATACGCAGTATTTT.

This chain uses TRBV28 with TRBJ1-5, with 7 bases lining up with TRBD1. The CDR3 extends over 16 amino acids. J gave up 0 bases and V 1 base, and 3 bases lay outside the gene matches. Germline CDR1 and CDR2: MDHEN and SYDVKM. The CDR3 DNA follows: TGTGCCAGCAGTTTATACAGGGGCAATAGCAATCAGCCCCAGCATTTT. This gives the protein CASSLYRGNSNQPQHF.

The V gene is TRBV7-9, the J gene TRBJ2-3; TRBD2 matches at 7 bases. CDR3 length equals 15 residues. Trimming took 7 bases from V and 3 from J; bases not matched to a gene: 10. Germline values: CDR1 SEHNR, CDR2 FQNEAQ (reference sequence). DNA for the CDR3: TGTGCCAGCAAAAACAAGCGGACTAGTACAGATACGCAGTATTTT. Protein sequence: CASKNKRTSTDTQYF.

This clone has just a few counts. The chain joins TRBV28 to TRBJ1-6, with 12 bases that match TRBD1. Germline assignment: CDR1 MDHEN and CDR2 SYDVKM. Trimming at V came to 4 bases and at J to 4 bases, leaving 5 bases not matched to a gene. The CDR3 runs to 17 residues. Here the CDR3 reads CASSSGTGGQYNSPLHF. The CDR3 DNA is TGTGCCAGCAGTTCGGGGACAGGGGGCCAATATAATTCACCCCTCCACTTT.

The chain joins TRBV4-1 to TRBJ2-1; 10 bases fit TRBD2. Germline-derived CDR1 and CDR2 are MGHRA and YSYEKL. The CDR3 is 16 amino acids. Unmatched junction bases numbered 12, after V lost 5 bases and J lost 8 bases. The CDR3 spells CASSGAPSGSFDEQFF. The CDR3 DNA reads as TGCGCCAGCAGCGGAGCCCCTAGCGGGAGCTTCGATGAGCAGTTCTTC.

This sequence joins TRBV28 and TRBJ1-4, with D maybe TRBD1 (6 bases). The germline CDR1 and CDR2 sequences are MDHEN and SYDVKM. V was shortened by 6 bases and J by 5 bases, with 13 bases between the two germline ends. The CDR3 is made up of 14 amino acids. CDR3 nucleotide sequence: TGTGCCAGCAGCCCGGGGGGGCGAAATGAAAAACTGTTTTTT. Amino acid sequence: CASSPGGRNEKLFF.

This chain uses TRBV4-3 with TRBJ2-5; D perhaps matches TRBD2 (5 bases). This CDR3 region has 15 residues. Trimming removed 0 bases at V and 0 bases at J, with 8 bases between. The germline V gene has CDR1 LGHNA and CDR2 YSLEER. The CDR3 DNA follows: TGCGCCAGCAGCCAAGACTGGGAGTACCAAGAGACCCAGTACTTC. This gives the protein CASSQDWEYQETQYF.

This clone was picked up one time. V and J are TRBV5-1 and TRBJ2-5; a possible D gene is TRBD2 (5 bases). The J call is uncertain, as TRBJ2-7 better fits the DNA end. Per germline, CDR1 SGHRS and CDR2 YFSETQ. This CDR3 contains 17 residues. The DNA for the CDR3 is TGCGCCAGCAGCTTGGAATCGTTTGCTAGCTCATCCTACGAGCAGTACTTC. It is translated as CASSLESFASSSYEQYF.

In DNA, the CDR3 is TGTGCCAGCAGTGGGCCGGCGCGGTCCCTGTACAATGAGCAGTTCTTC. Residues: CASSGPARSLYNEQFF. V gene TRBV2 combines with J gene TRBJ2-1, with D uncertain. The CDR3 is 16 residues long. Trimming stripped 4 bases from V and 4 bases from J, with 17 bases between. In germline, CDR1 is SNHLY, CDR2 FYNNEI.

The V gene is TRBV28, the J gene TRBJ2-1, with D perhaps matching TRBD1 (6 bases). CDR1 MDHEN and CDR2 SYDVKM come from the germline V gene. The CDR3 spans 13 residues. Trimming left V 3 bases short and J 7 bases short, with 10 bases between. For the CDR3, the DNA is TGTGCCAGCAGTTTCGGACAGTTTAATGAGCAGTTCTTC. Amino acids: CASSFGQFNEQFF.

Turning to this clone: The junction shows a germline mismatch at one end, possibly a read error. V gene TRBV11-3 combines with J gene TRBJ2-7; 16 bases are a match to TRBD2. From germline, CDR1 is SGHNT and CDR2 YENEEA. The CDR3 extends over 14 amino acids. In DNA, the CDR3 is TGTGCCAGCAGCTTGGGACTAGCGGGAGGGCCAGTCTATTTC. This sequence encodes CASSLGLAGGPVYF.

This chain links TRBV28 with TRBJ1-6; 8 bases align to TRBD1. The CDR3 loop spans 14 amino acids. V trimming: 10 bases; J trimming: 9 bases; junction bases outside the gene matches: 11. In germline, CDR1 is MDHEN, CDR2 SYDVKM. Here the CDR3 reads CATPQGELGSPLHF. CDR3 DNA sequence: TGTGCCACCCCACAGGGGGAGTTAGGTTCACCCCTCCACTTT.

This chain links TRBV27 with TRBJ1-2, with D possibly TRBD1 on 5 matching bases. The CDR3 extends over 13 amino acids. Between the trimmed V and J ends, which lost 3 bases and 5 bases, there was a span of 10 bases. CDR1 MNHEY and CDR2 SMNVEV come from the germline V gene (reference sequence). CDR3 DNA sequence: TGTGCCAGCAGTTTTGACAGACAATATGGCTACACCTTC. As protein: CASSFDRQYGYTF.

The CDR3 loop is CASSPGQGASYGYTF. CDR3 coding DNA: TGTGCCAGCAGCCCCGGACAGGGCGCAAGCTATGGCTACACCTTC. The V and J genes are TRBV7-6 and TRBJ1-2; 8 nucleotides match TRBD1. CDR1 is SGHVS and CDR2 is FNYEAQ in the germline V gene. V gave up 5 bases and J gave up 4 bases; unmatched junction bases: 9. CDR3 size: 15 residues.

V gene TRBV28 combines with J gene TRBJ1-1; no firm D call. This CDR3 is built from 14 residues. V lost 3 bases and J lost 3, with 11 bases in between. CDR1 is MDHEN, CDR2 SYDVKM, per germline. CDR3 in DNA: TGTGCCAGCAGTTTCCGGGGTCTGGACACTGAAGCTTTCTTT. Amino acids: CASSFRGLDTEAFF.

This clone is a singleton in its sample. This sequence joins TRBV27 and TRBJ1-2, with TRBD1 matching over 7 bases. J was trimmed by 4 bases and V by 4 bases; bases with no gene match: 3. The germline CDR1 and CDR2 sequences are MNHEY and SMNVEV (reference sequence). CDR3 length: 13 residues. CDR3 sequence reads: CASSWDRSYGYTF. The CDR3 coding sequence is TGTGCCAGCAGTTGGGACAGAAGCTATGGCTACACCTTC.

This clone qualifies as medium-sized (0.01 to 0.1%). The CDR3 sequence is CASEIAGSYEQYF. The CDR3 coding sequence is TGTGCCAGCGAAATAGCGGGCTCCTACGAGCAGTACTTC. The chain joins TRBV6-1 to TRBJ2-7; 7 bases agree with TRBD2. Germline trimming cut 8 bases from V and 0 bases from J; bases unmatched to any gene: 4. Germline assignment: CDR1 MNHNS and CDR2 SASEGT. There are 13 residues in the CDR3.

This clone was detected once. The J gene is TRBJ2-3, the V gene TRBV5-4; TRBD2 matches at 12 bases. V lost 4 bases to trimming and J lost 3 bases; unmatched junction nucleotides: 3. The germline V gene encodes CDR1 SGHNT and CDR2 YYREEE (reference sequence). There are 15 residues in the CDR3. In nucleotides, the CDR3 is TGTGCCAGCAGCCTAGGACTAGCGGGGACAGATACGCAGTATTTT. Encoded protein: CASSLGLAGTDTQYF.

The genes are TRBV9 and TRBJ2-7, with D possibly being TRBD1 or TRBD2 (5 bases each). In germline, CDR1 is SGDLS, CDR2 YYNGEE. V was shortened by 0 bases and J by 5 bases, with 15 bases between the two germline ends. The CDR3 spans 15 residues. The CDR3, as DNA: TGTGCCAGCAGCGTAGGAGGATCCCGGGGCCACGAGCAGTACTTC. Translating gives CASSVGGSRGHEQYF.

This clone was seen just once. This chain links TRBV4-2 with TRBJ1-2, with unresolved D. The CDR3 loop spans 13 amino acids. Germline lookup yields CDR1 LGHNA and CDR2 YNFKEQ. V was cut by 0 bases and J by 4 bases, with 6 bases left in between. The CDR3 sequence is CASSQEKIYGYTF. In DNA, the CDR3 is TGTGCCAGCAGCCAAGAAAAGATCTATGGCTACACCTTC.